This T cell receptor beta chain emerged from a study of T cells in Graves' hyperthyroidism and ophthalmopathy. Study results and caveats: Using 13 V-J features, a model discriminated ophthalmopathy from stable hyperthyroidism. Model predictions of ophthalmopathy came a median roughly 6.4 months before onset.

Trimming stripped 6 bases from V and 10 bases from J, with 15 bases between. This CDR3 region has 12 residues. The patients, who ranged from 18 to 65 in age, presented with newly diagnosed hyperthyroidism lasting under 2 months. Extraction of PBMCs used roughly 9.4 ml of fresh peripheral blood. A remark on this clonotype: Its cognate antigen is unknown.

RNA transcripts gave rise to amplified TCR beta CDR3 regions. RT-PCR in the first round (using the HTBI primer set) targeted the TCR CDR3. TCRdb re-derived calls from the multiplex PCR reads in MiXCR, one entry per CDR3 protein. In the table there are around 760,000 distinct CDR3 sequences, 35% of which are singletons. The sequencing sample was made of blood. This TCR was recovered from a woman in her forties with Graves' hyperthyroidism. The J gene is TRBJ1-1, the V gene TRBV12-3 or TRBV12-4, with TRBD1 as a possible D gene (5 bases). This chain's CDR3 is CASRLGLLLAFF. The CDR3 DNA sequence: TGTGCCAGCAGATTGGGGCTACTATTAGCTTTCTTT.